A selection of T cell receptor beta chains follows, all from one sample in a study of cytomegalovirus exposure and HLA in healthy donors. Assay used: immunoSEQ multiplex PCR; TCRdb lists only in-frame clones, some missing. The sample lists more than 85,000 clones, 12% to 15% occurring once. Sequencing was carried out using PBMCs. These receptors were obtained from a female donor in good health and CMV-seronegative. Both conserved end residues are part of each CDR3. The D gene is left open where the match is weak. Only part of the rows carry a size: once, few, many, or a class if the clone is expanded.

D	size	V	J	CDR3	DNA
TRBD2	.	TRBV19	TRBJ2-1	CASSTPSHRGGSYNEQFF	TGTGCCAGTAGTACGCCATCCCATCGGGGGGGCTCCTACAATGAGCAGTTCTTC
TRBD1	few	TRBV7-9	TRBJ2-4	CASSWTGNIQYF	TGTGCCAGCAGCTGGACAGGAAACATTCAGTACTTC
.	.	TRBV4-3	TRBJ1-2	CASSQDSSGRNYGYTF	TGCGCCAGCAGCCAAGATAGCAGCGGCAGAAACTATGGCTACACCTTC
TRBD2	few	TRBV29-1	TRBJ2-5	CSLGGGPQETQYF	TGCAGCCTCGGGGGGGGGCCCCAAGAGACCCAGTACTTC
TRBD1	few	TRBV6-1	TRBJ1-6	CASSDLRGPSYNSPLHF	TGTGCCAGCAGTGACCTCAGGGGGCCCTCCTATAATTCACCCCTCCACTTT
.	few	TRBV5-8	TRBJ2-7	CASSLGWYGANTYEQYF	TGTGCCAGCAGCTTGGGTTGGTATGGGGCCAATACCTACGAGCAGTACTTC
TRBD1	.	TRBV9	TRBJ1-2	CASSVGTGGYGYTF	TGTGCCAGCAGCGTAGGGACAGGGGGCTATGGCTACACCTTC
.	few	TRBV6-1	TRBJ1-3	CASRVQGYSGNTIYF	TGTGCCAGCAGGGTACAGGGCTACTCTGGAAACACCATATATTTT
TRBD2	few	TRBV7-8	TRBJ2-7	CASSLWTSGSYEQYF	TGTGCCAGCAGCTTATGGACTAGCGGGAGCTACGAGCAGTACTTC
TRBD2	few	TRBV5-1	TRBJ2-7	CASSPTAGGRPYGYEQYF	TGCGCCAGCAGCCCAACTGCGGGCGGGAGGCCTTACGGATACGAGCAGTACTTC
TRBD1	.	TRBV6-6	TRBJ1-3	CASSYWDRGSGNTIYF	TGTGCCAGCAGTTACTGGGACAGGGGCTCTGGAAACACCATATATTTT
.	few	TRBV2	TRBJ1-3	CASSSLSGNTIYF	TGTGCCAGCAGTTCCCTTTCTGGAAACACCATATATTTT
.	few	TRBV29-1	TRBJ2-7	CSVNTDGGPSYEQYF	TGCAGCGTAAATACGGATGGCGGGCCCTCCTACGAGCAGTACTTC
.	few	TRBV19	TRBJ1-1	CASSMGQNTEAFF	TGTGCCAGTAGTATGGGCCAGAACACTGAAGCTTTCTTT
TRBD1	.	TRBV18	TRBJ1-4	CASSSGTATNEKLFF	TGTGCCAGCTCATCGGGGACAGCTACTAATGAAAAACTGTTTTTT
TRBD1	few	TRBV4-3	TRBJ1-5	CASSPTGGRNQPQHF	TGCGCCAGCAGCCCGACAGGGGGTAGGAATCAGCCCCAGCATTTT
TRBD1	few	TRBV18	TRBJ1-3	CASSPSIQGDSGNTIYF	TGTGCCAGCTCACCATCGATACAGGGGGACTCTGGAAACACCATATATTTT
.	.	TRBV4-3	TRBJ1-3	CASSQDSSSGNTIYF	TGCGCCAGCAGCCAAGATTCTTCCTCTGGAAACACCATATATTTT
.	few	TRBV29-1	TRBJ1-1	CSVGSNTEAFF	TGCAGCGTTGGTAGTAACACTGAAGCTTTCTTT
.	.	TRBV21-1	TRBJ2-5	CASGIRDRAHQETQYF	TGTGCCAGCGGAATCCGGGACAGGGCGCATCAAGAGACCCAGTACTTC
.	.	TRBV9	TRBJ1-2	CASSVARGGYTF	TGTGCCAGCAGCGTAGCTCGGGGGGGCTACACCTTC
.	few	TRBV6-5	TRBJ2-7	CASSSHPHEQYF	TGTGCCAGCAGTTCACACCCTCACGAGCAGTACTTC
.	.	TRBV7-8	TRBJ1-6	CASSLIGQGNSPLHF	TGTGCCAGCAGCTTAATCGGGCAGGGGAACTCACCCCTCCACTTT
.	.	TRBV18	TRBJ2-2	CASSPGMTGSNTGELFF	TGTGCCAGCTCACCAGGGATGACAGGCTCGAACACCGGGGAGCTGTTTTTT
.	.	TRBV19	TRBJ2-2	CASSMGDTGELFF	TGTGCCAGTAGTATGGGAGACACCGGGGAGCTGTTTTTT
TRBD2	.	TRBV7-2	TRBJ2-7	CASSTGLAGVWYEQYF	TGTGCCAGCAGCACCGGACTAGCGGGAGTATGGTACGAGCAGTACTTC
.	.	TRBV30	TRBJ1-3	CAWSGNGNTIYF	TGTGCCTGGAGCGGCAACGGGAACACCATATATTTT
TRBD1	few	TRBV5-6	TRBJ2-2	CASSLLRRDRFPNGELFF	TGTGCCAGCAGCTTGCTTCGCCGGGACAGGTTTCCAAACGGGGAGCTGTTTTTT
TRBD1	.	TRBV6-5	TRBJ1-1	CARLKQGADTEAFF	TGTGCCAGACTAAAACAGGGGGCTGACACTGAAGCTTTCTTT
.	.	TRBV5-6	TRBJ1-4	CASSLVSGKLFF	TGTGCCAGCAGCTTAGTCTCCGGAAAACTGTTTTTT
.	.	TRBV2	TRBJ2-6	CASSQGFSGANVLTF	TGTGCCAGCAGTCAGGGTTTCTCTGGGGCCAACGTCCTGACTTTC
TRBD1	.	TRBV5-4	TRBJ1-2	CASSLAGQPIYGYTF	TGTGCCAGCAGCTTGGCGGGACAGCCGATTTATGGCTACACCTTC
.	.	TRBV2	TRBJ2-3	CASSEVRQPNTQYF	TGTGCCAGCAGTGAAGTGAGACAGCCGAATACGCAGTATTTT
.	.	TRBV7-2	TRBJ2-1	CASSSRYNEQFF	TGTGCCAGCAGCTCCAGATACAATGAGCAGTTCTTC
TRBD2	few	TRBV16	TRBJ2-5	CASSLRGTQETQYF	TGTGCCAGCAGCCTGCGGGGGACCCAAGAGACCCAGTACTTC
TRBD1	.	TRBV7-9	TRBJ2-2	CASGGQANTGELFF	TGTGCCAGCGGAGGACAGGCGAACACCGGGGAGCTGTTTTTT
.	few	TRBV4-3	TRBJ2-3	CASSRLQGMGADTQYF	TGCGCCAGCAGCCGGTTACAGGGAATGGGGGCAGATACGCAGTATTTT
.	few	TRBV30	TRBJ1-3	CAWSLTGVGTIYF	TGTGCCTGGAGCTTGACCGGGGTGGGCACCATATATTTT
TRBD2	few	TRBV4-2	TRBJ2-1	CASSQAGTSGDNEQFF	TGTGCCAGCAGCCAAGCCGGGACTAGCGGTGACAATGAGCAGTTCTTC
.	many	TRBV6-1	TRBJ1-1	CASSEAQMNTEAFF	TGTGCCAGCAGTGAAGCCCAGATGAACACTGAAGCTTTCTTT
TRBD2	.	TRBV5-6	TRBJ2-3	CASSFVGTSGTDTQYF	TGTGCCAGCAGCTTTGTCGGGACTAGCGGCACAGATACGCAGTATTTT
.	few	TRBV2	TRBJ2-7	CASSGDRSYEQYF	TGTGCCAGCAGTGGAGACAGGTCCTACGAGCAGTACTTC
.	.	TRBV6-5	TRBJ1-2	CASSSPLTVTHYGYTF	TGTGCCAGCAGTTCCCCCCTTACAGTTACGCACTATGGCTACACCTTC
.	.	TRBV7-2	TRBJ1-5	CASSRYSVGSNQPQHF	TGTGCCAGCAGCCGATACTCGGTCGGTAGCAATCAGCCCCAGCATTTT
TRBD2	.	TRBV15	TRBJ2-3	CATSRPSGRSSDTQYF	TGTGCCACCAGCAGGCCTAGCGGGAGGTCTTCAGATACGCAGTATTTT
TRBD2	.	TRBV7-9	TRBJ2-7	CASSPGLAEIYEQYF	TGTGCCAGCAGCCCCGGACTAGCGGAAATCTACGAGCAGTACTTC
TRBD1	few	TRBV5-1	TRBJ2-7	CATSRETGATYEQYF	TGCGCCACCTCAAGGGAGACAGGGGCGACCTACGAGCAGTACTTC
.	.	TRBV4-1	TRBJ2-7	CASSQGGGGHDEQYF	TGCGCCAGCAGCCAGGGGGGCGGGGGTCACGACGAGCAGTACTTC
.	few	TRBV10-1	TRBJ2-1	CASSEYRGEPYNEQFF	TGCGCCAGCAGTGAGTACCGCGGAGAACCCTACAATGAGCAGTTCTTC
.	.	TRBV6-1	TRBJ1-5	CASTEGGRQPQHF	TGTGCCAGCACCGAAGGGGGTAGGCAGCCCCAGCATTTT
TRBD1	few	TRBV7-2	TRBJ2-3	CASSLVGTGVDTQYF	TGTGCCAGCAGCTTAGTTGGGACAGGGGTGGATACGCAGTATTTT
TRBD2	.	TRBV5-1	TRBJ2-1	CASRGLAGDSYNEQFF	TGCGCCAGCAGGGGACTAGCGGGAGACAGCTACAATGAGCAGTTCTTC
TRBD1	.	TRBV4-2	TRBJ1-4	CASSPAGDSEKLFF	TGTGCCAGCAGCCCAGCTGGGGACAGCGAAAAACTGTTTTTT
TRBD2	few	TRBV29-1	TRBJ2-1	CSVEGTSVSNNEQFF	TGCAGCGTGGAAGGGACTAGCGTTTCGAACAATGAGCAGTTCTTC
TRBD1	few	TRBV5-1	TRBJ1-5	CASSPKGQGKANQPQHF	TGCGCCAGCAGCCCCAAGGGACAGGGGAAGGCCAATCAGCCCCAGCATTTT